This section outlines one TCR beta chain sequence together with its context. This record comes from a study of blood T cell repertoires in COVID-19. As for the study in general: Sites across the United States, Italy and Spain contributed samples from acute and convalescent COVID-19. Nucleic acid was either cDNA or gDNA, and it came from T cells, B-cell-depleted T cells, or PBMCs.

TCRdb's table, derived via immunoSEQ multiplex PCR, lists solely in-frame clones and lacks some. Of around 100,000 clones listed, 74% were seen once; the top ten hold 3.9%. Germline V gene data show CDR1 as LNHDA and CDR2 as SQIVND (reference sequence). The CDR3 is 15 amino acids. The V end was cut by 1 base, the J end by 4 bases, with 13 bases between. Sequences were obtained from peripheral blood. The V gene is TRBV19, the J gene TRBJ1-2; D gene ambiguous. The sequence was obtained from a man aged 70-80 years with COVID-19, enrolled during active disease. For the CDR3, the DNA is TGTGCCAGTAGTATAGGAGTGCGGGCCGGCTATGGCTACACCTTC. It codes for CASSIGVRAGYGYTF.